Sequencing of this TCR beta chain was carried out in a study of control samples from healthy donors and cancer patients. CDR1 and CDR2 (germline): LNHDA, SQIVND (reference sequence). J gave up 5 bases and V 3 bases, and 6 bases lay outside the gene matches. The CDR3 runs to 15 residues. Only in-frame clones appear in the TCRdb table, and some are missing; sequencing was by immunoSEQ multiplex PCR. The sample consists of some 200,000 clones, 85% to 95% of them appearing once. The specimen sequenced was blood. This chain joins TRBV19 and TRBJ2-5; 10 positions match TRBD1. The sequence was obtained from a man aged 45 to 65 in good health. CDR3 sequence (DNA): TGTGCCAGTAGTATCCGGGGACAGGGGACGGAGACCCAGTACTTC. Translated, it gives CASSIRGQGTETQYF.